This TCR beta chain was sequenced in a study of blood T cell repertoires in COVID-19. About the research overall: Collection of acute and convalescent COVID-19 samples took place in the United States, Italy and Spain. T cells, B-cell-depleted T cells, or PBMCs supplied cDNA or gDNA.

The data were produced by immunoSEQ multiplex PCR, yet TCRdb's version contains in-frame clones alone and is incomplete. The data hold about 50,000 clones, with more than 90% observed a single time. Germline loops: CDR1 ENHRY, CDR2 SYGVKD. Trimming left V 3 bases short and J 1 base short, with 3 bases between. This CDR3 comprises 12 residues. Sequencing input: peripheral blood. The rearrangement joins TRBV10-3 to TRBJ1-1, with D unresolved. The TCR sequence derives from a human donor in a cohort sampled during active COVID-19. Written as DNA, the CDR3 is TGTGCCATCAGTGACAGGAACACTGAAGCTTTCTTT. Amino acids: CAISDRNTEAFF.